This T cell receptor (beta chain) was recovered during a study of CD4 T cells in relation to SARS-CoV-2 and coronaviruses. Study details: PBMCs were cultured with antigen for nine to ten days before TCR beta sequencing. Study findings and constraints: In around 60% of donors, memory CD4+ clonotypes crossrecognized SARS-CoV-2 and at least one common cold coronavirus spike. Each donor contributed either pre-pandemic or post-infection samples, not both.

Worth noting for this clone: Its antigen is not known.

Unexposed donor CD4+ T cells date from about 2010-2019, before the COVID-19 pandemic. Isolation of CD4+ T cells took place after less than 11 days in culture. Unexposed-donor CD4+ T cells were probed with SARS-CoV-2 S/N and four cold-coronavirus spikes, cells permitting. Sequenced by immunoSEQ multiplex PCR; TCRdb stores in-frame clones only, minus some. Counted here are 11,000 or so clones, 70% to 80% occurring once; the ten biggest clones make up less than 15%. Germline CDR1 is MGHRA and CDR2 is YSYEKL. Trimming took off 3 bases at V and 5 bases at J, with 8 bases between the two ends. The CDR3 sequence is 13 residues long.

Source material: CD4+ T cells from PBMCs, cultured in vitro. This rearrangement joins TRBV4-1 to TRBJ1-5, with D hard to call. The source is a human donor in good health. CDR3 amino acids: CASSQSVYQPQHF. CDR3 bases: TGCGCCAGCAGCCAGAGCGTTTATCAGCCCCAGCATTTT.